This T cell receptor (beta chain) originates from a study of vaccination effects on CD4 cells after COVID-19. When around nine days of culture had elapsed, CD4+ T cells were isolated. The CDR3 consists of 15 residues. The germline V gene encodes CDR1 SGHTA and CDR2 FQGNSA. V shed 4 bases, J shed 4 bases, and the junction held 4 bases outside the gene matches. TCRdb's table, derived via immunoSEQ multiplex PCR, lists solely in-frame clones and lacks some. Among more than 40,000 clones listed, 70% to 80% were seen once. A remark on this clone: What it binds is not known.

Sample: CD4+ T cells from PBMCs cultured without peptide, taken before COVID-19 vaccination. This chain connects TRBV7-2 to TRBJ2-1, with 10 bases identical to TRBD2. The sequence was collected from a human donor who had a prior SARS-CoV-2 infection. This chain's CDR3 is CASSSSGGGYNEQFF. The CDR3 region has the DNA TGTGCCAGCAGCTCTAGCGGGGGAGGATACAATGAGCAGTTCTTC. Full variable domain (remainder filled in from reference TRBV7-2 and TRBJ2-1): GAGVSQSPSNKVTEKGKDVELRCDPISGHTALYWYRQSLGQGLEFLIYFQGNSAPDKSGLPSDRFSAERTGGSVSTLTIQRTQQEDSAVYLCASSSSGGGYNEQFFGPGTRLTVL.